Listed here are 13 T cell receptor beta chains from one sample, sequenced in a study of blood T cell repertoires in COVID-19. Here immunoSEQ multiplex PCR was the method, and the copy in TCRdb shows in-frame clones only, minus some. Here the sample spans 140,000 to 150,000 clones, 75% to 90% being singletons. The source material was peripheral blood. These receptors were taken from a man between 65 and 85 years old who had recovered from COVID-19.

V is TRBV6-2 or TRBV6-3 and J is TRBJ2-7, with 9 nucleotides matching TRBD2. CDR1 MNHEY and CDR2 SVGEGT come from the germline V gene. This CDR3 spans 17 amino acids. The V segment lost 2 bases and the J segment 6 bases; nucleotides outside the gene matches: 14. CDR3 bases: TGTGCCAGCAGTTACCCCTCGAATCTAGCGGGGCAGTCCGAGCAGTACTTC. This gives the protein CASSYPSNLAGQSEQYF.

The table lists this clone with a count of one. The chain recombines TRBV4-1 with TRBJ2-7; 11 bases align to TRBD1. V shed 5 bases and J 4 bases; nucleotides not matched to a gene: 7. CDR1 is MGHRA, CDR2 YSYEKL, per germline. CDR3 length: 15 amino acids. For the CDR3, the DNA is TGCGCCAGCAGCAGCACCCGGGACAGGGGGTACGAGCAGTACTTC. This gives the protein CASSSTRDRGYEQYF.

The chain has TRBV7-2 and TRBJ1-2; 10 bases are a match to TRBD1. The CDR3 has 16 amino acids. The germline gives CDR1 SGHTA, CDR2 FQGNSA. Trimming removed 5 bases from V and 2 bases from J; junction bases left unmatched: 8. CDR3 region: CASSLLPGQGNYGYTF. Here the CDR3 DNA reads TGTGCCAGCAGCCTACTCCCGGGACAGGGGAACTATGGCTACACCTTC.

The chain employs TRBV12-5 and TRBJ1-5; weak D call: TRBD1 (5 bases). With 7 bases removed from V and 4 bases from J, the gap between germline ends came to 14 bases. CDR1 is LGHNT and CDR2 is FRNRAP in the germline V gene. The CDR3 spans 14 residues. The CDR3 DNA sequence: TGTGCTAGTGCCCCGGGGGTGGCAAATCAGCCCCAGCATTTT. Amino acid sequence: CASAPGVANQPQHF.

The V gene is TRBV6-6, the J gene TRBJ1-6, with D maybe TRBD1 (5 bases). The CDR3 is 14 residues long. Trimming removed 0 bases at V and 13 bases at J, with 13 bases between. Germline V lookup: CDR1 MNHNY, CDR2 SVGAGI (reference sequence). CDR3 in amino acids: CASSYSSGQRPLHF. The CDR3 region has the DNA TGTGCCAGCAGTTACTCCTCTGGACAAAGGCCCCTCCACTTT.

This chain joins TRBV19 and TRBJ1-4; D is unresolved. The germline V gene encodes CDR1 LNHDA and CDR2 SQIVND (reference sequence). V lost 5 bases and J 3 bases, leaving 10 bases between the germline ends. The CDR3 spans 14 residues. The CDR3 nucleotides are TGTGCCAGTAGTTTTCAGGCATCTAATGAAAAACTGTTTTTT. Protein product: CASSFQASNEKLFF.

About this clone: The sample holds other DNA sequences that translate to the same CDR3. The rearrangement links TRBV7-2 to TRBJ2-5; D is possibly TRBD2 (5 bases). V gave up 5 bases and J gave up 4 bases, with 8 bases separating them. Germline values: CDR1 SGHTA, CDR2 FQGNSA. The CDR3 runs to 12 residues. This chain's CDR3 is CASSPRGETQYF. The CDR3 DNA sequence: TGTGCCAGCAGCCCCCGGGGAGAGACCCAGTACTTC. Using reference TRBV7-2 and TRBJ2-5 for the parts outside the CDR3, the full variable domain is GAGVSQSPSNKVTEKGKDVELRCDPISGHTALYWYRQSLGQGLEFLIYFQGNSAPDKSGLPSDRFSAERTGGSVSTLTIQRTQQEDSAVYLCASSPRGETQYFGPGTRLLVL.

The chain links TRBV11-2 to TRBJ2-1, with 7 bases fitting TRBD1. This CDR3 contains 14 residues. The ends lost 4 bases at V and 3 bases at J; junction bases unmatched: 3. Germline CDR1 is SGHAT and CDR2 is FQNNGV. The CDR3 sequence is CASSSTGFYNEQFF. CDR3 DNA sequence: TGTGCCAGCAGCTCGACAGGGTTCTACAATGAGCAGTTCTTC.

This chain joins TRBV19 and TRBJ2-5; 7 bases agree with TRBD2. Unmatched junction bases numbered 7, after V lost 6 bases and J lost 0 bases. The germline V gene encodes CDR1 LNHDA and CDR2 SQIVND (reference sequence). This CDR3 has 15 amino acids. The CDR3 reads CASRVTSSNQETQYF. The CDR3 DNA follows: TGTGCCAGTAGAGTGACTAGCAGCAACCAAGAGACCCAGTACTTC.

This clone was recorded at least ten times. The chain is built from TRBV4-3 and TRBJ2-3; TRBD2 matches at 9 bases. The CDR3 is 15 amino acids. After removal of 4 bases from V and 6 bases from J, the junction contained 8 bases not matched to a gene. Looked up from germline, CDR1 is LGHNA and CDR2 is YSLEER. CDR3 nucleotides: TGCGCCAGCAGCCTCGGACTAGCGCACGCGGATACGCAGTATTTT. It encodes CASSLGLAHADTQYF.

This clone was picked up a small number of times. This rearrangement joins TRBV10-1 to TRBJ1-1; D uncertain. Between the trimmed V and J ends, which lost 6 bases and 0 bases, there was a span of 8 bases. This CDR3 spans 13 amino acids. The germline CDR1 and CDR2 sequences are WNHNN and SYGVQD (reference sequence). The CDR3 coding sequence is TGCGCCAGCAGCTTAACACTGAACACTGAAGCTTTCTTT. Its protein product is CASSLTLNTEAFF.

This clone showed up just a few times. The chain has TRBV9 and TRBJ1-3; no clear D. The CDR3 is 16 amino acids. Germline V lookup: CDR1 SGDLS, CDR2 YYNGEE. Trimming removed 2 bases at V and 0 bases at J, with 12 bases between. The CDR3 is CASSVGSSRSGNTIYF. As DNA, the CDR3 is TGTGCCAGCAGCGTCGGGTCCTCCCGCTCTGGAAACACCATATATTTT. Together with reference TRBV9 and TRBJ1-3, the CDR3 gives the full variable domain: DSGVTQTPKHLITATGQRVTLRCSPRSGDLSVYWYQQSLDQGLQFLIQYYNGEERAKGNILERFSAQQFPDLHSELNLSSLELGDSALYFCASSVGSSRSGNTIYFGEGSWLTVV.

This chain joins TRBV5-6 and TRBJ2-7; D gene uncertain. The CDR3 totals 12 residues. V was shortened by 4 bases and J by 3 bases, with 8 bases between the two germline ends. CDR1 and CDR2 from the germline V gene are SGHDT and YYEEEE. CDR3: CASSLAYYEQYF. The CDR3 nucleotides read TGTGCCAGCAGCCTTGCGTACTACGAGCAGTACTTC.